This T cell receptor beta chain is from a study of graft-versus-host responses after intestinal transplantation. Study context: Tacrolimus plus steroids were given to all recipients for roughly three years, preceded by anti-thymocyte globulin induction.

TCRdb's copy holds only in-frame clones and misses some; the assay was immunoSEQ multiplex PCR. The sample includes tens of thousands of clones, more than 80% seen only once; the top ten take less than 6%. Trimming removed 2 bases from V and 13 bases from J; junction bases left unmatched: 13. The CDR3 totals 13 residues. Germline-derived CDR1 and CDR2 are GTSNPN and SVGIG (reference sequence). This receptor was taken from a human patient who received an intestinal transplant, so some T cells may come from the graft donor. The chain employs TRBV30 and TRBJ1-2; 7 bases align to TRBD1. This specimen was PBMCs, taken approximately 660 days after intestinal transplant. CDR3 region: CAWSRDSKNVGTF. The CDR3 coding sequence is TGTGCCTGGAGTCGGGACAGCAAAAATGTGGGCACCTTC.